Below, 21 T cell receptor beta chains from the same sample are listed, as sequenced in a study of blood T cell repertoires in COVID-19. Using immunoSEQ multiplex PCR, the repertoire was profiled, and TCRdb retains in-frame clones only, with some absent. The table has approximately 75,000 clones, roughly 82% seen once. Sequences were obtained from peripheral blood. The receptors derive from a human donor in a cohort sampled during active COVID-19.

The chain links TRBV12-3 or TRBV12-4 to TRBJ2-3, with a possible D match to TRBD1 (6 bases). This CDR3 comprises 13 residues. V lost 4 bases and J 5 bases, leaving 10 bases between the germline ends. The CDR3 DNA sequence: TGTGCCAGCAGTTACAGGGTTGGAGATACGCAGTATTTT. As protein: CASSYRVGDTQYF.

V usage is TRBV5-5 and J usage is TRBJ2-7; possibly TRBD1 for D (6 bases). This CDR3 region has 15 residues. Germline assignment: CDR1 SGHKS and CDR2 YYEKEE (reference sequence). Trimming stripped 1 base from V and 5 bases from J, with 16 bases between. DNA for the CDR3: TGTGCCAGCAGCTTGTTACAGGGACAAATGGACGAGCAGTACTTC. Encoded protein: CASSLLQGQMDEQYF.

The chain recombines TRBV19 with TRBJ1-2; unclear D gene. V was cut by 1 base and J by 8 bases, with 8 bases left in between. CDR3 size: 12 residues. Germline CDR1 is LNHDA and CDR2 is SQIVND (reference sequence). CDR3 amino acids: CASSIVERGYTF. The CDR3 region has the DNA TGTGCCAGTAGTATAGTCGAGCGCGGCTACACCTTC.

This chain links TRBV11-2 with TRBJ2-5, with 10 bases matching TRBD2. The CDR3 runs 15 residues. J was trimmed by 5 bases and V by 2 bases; bases with no gene match: 5. Germline CDR1 reads SGHAT; CDR2 reads FQNNGV. In DNA form, the CDR3 reads TGTGCCAGCAGCTTACAGCGGGGGGGCCGGGAGACCCAGTACTTC. The encoded protein is CASSLQRGGRETQYF. Combining the CDR3 with reference TRBV11-2 and TRBJ2-5 gives the whole variable domain EAGVAQSPRYKIIEKRQSVAFWCNPISGHATLYWYQQILGQGPKLLIQFQNNGVVDDSQLPKDRFSAERLKGVDSTLKIQPAKLEDSAVYLCASSLQRGGRETQYFGPGTRLLVL.

This rearrangement joins TRBV4-3 to TRBJ2-7; D might be TRBD1 (6 bases). The V end lost 0 bases, the J end lost 3 bases, and 12 bases lay between the germline ends. Looked up from germline, CDR1 is LGHNA and CDR2 is YSLEER. This CDR3 is built from 15 residues. CDR3 coding DNA: TGCGCCAGCAGCCAAGACCTCAGGGGATTCTACGAGCAGTACTTC. This encodes CASSQDLRGFYEQYF.

The chain is built from TRBV5-6 and TRBJ2-1; 7 bases match TRBD1. The germline V gene has CDR1 SGHDT and CDR2 YYEEEE. V dropped 4 bases and J dropped 4; count of bases not matched to a gene: 2. The CDR3 is 13 residues long. CDR3 region: CASSRDSYNEQFF. The CDR3, as DNA: TGTGCCAGCAGCCGGGACAGTTACAATGAGCAGTTCTTC. The complete variable domain, with remaining parts taken from reference TRBV5-6 and TRBJ2-1, reads DAGVTQSPTHLIKTRGQQVTLRCSPKSGHDTVSWYQQALGQGPQFIFQYYEEEERQRGNFPDRFSGHQFPNYSSELNVNALLLGDSALYLCASSRDSYNEQFFGPGTRLTVL.

The chain couples TRBV6-6 to TRBJ2-2, with 9 positions matching TRBD1. V shed 4 bases and J 7 bases; nucleotides not matched to a gene: 7. Germline V gene sequence: CDR1 MNHNY, CDR2 SVGAGI (reference sequence). The CDR3 runs 15 residues. CDR3 bases: TGTGCCAGCAGTTCGGGGACAGGGACCGGCGGGGAGCTGTTTTTT. Translated: CASSSGTGTGGELFF.

This chain uses TRBV5-4 with TRBJ2-7; D gene ambiguous. The CDR3 totals 14 residues. V was clipped by 0 bases and J by 2 bases, with 9 bases between them. The germline gives CDR1 SGHNT, CDR2 YYREEE (reference sequence). The CDR3 nucleotides read TGTGCCAGCAGCTTGGACCAGGTAACCTACGAGCAGTACTTC. It codes for CASSLDQVTYEQYF.

This rearrangement joins TRBV5-5 to TRBJ2-2; tentative D call: TRBD2 (6 bases). Trimming cost V 4 bases and J 4 bases, with 14 bases left between them. There are 15 residues in the CDR3. Per germline, CDR1 SGHKS and CDR2 YYEKEE (reference sequence). This CDR3 reads CASSVERATTGELFF. CDR3 DNA sequence: TGTGCCAGCAGCGTGGAGCGGGCCACCACCGGGGAGCTGTTTTTT.

This clone was detected once. The rearrangement links TRBV9 to TRBJ1-6; tentative D call: TRBD1 (5 bases). V lost 0 bases to trimming and J lost 7 bases, with 14 bases between them. Germline V gene sequence: CDR1 SGDLS, CDR2 YYNGEE. The CDR3 loop spans 16 amino acids. CDR3 loop: CASSVAATGLNSPLHF. The CDR3 DNA is TGTGCCAGCAGCGTAGCAGCCACAGGCCTAAATTCACCCCTCCACTTT. The variable domain in full, with the rest retrieved from reference TRBV9 and TRBJ1-6, is DSGVTQTPKHLITATGQRVTLRCSPRSGDLSVYWYQQSLDQGLQFLIQYYNGEERAKGNILERFSAQQFPDLHSELNLSSLELGDSALYFCASSVAATGLNSPLHFGNGTRLTVT.

This sequence joins TRBV6-2 or TRBV6-3 and TRBJ2-6; 7 bases are a match to TRBD1. This CDR3 contains 15 residues. The germline gives CDR1 MNHEY, CDR2 SVGEGT. J was trimmed by 4 bases and V by 5 bases; bases with no gene match: 5. The DNA for the CDR3 is TGTGCCAGCAGTCTTAGGGGGCCAGGGGCCAACGTCCTGACTTTC. This gives the protein CASSLRGPGANVLTF.

The chain links TRBV15 to TRBJ1-2; a weak D match, TRBD1 (6 bases). This CDR3 spans 12 amino acids. Germline CDR1 reads LNHNV; CDR2 reads YYDKDF (reference sequence). Trimming removed 8 bases from V and 8 bases from J, with 15 bases in between. CDR3: CATGDTGIGYTF. The CDR3 DNA follows: TGTGCCACCGGGGACACCGGTATAGGCTACACCTTC.

The chain is built from TRBV18 and TRBJ1-5, with D perhaps TRBD1 (5 bases). Germline V gene lookup returns CDR1 KGHSH and CDR2 LQKENI. This CDR3 is 14 amino acids long. V lost 3 bases, J lost 5 bases, and 11 bases lay in between. CDR3 region: CASSPGGKDQPQHF. DNA for the CDR3: TGTGCCAGCTCACCTGGGGGGAAGGATCAGCCCCAGCATTTT.

As DNA, the CDR3 is TGTGCCAGCAGGGGGATCAGCGGACCCATGTCACCCCTCCACTTT. Amino acids: CASRGISGPMSPLHF. The genes are TRBV6-5 and TRBJ1-6; D remains ambiguous. The V and J ends lost 6 bases and 10 bases respectively, with 19 bases between them. The germline V gene has CDR1 MNHEY and CDR2 SVGAGI. CDR3 length: 15 residues.

The chain joins TRBV6-4 to TRBJ2-1, with a possible D match to TRBD1 (5 bases). The germline gives CDR1 MRHNA, CDR2 SNTAGT. Trimming shortened V by 3 bases and J by 0 bases, and 9 bases separated the two germline ends. This CDR3 region has 15 residues. DNA for the CDR3: TGTGCCAGCAGTGAACAGGAGAGCTCCTACAATGAGCAGTTCTTC. Its protein product is CASSEQESSYNEQFF.

The V gene is TRBV13, the J gene TRBJ1-2, with 8 positions matching TRBD1. J was trimmed by 0 bases and V by 1 base; bases with no gene match: 7. This CDR3 spans 17 amino acids. Per the germline V gene, CDR1 is PRHDT and CDR2 is FYEKMQ (reference sequence). CDR3 sequence (DNA): TGTGCCAGCAGCTTAGAAGCAGGGGGCGCAGCTAACTATGGCTACACCTTC. Its protein is CASSLEAGGAANYGYTF.

The chain uses TRBV7-2 and TRBJ1-3, with 7 bases that match TRBD1. CDR1 is SGHTA and CDR2 is FQGNSA in the germline V gene. The CDR3 contains 15 residues. V dropped 5 bases and J dropped 0; count of bases not matched to a gene: 4. The CDR3 sequence: CASSPRGHSGNTIYF. The DNA of the CDR3 is TGTGCCAGCAGCCCGAGGGGGCACTCTGGAAACACCATATATTTT.

This clone was observed once. The chain couples TRBV7-9 to TRBJ2-7; 8 bases line up with TRBD1. V gave up 6 bases and J gave up 0 bases; unmatched junction bases: 4. The CDR3 is 14 residues long. Germline loops: CDR1 SEHNR, CDR2 FQNEAQ (reference sequence). The DNA of the CDR3 is TGTGCCAGCAGACAGGGGGGCAGCTCCTACGAGCAGTACTTC. Translating it yields CASRQGGSSYEQYF. Together with reference TRBV7-9 and TRBJ2-7, the CDR3 gives the full variable domain: DTGVSQNPRHKITKRGQNVTFRCDPISEHNRLYWYRQTLGQGPEFLTYFQNEAQLEKSRLLSDRFSAERPKGSFSTLEIQRTEQGDSAMYLCASRQGGSSYEQYFGPGTRLTVT.

The chain combines TRBV7-3 with TRBJ2-1; 9 nucleotides agree with TRBD1. Germline lookup yields CDR1 SGHTA and CDR2 FQGTGA. The CDR3 has 15 amino acids. With V trimmed by 0 bases and J by 5 bases, 2 bases remained unmatched. The CDR3: CASSLTGQGNNEQFF. The CDR3, as DNA: TGTGCCAGCAGCTTAACGGGACAGGGAAACAATGAGCAGTTCTTC.

This clone has just one count. V usage is TRBV14 and J usage is TRBJ1-1; D is perhaps TRBD1 (5 bases). This CDR3 spans 15 amino acids. CDR1 is SGHDN and CDR2 is FVKESK in the germline V gene. V gave up 2 bases and J gave up 2 bases, with 12 bases separating them. This CDR3 is CASSQIGHPNTEAFF. CDR3 in DNA: TGTGCCAGCAGCCAAATTGGACACCCAAACACTGAAGCTTTCTTT. The full variable domain, completed using reference TRBV14 and TRBJ1-1, is EAGVTQFPSHSVIEKGQTVTLRCDPISGHDNLYWYRRVMGKEIKFLLHFVKESKQDESGMPNNRFLAERTGGTYSTLKVQPAELEDSGVYFCASSQIGHPNTEAFFGQGTRLTVV.

The chain employs TRBV9 and TRBJ2-7; 7 bases agree with TRBD1. Germline V lookup: CDR1 SGDLS, CDR2 YYNGEE. V shed 0 bases, J shed 3 bases, and the junction held 6 bases outside the gene matches. This CDR3 is built from 15 residues. The CDR3 coding sequence is TGTGCCAGCAGCGTAGATAATCAGGGGGTCTACGAGCAGTACTTC. Its translation: CASSVDNQGVYEQYF.